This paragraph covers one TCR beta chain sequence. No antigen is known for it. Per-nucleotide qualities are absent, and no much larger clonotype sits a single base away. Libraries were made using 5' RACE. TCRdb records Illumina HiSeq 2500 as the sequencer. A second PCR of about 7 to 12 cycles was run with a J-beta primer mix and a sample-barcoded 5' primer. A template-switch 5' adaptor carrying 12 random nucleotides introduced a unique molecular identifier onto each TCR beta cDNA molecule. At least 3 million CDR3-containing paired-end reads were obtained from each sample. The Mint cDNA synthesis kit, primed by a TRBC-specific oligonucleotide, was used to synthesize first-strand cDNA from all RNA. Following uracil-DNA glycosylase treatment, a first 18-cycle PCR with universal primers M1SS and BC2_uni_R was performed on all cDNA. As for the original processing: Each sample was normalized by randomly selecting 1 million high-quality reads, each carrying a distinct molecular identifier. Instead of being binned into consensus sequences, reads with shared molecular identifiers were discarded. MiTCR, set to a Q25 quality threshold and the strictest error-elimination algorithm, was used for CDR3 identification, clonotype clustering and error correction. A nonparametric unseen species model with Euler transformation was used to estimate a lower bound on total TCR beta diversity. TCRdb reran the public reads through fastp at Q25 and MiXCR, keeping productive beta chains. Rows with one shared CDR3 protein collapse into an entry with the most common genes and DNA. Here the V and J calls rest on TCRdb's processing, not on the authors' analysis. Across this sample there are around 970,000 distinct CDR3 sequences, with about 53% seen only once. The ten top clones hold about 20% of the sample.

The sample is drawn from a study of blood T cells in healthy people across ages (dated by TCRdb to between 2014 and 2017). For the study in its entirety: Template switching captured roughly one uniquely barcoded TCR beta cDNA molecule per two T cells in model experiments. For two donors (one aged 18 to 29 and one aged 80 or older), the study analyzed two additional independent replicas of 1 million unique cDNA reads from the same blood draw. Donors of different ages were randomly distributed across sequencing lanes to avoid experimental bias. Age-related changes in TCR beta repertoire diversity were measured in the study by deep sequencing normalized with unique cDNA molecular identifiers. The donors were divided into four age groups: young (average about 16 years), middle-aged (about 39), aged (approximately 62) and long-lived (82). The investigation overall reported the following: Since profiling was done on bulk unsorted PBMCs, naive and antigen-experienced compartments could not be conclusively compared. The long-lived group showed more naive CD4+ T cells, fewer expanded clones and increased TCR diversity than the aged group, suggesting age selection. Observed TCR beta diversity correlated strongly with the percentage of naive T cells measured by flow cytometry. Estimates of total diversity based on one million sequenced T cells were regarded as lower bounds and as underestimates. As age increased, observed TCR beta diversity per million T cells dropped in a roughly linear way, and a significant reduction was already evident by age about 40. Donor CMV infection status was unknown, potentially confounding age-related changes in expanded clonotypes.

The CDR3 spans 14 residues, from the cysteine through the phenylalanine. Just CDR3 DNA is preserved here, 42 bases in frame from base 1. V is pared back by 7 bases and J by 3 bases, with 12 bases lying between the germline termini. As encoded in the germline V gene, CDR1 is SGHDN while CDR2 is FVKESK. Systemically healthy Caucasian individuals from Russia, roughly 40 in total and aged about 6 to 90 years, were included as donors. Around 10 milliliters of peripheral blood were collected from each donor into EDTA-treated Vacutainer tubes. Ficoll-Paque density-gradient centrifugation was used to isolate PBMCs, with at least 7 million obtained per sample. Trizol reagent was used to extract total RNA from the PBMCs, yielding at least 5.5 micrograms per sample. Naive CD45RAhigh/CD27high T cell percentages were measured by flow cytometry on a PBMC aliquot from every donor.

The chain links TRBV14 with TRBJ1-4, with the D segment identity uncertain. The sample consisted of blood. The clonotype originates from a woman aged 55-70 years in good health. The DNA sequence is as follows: TGTGCCAGCAATATTGGAGGGCCTAATGAAAAACTGTTTTTT. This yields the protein CASNIGGPNEKLFF.